These T cell receptor beta chains were read from a single sample in a study of cytomegalovirus exposure and HLA in healthy donors. Generated by immunoSEQ multiplex PCR, the TCRdb table keeps only in-frame clones and is missing some. The data hold approximately 240,000 clones, with around 80% observed a single time. What was sequenced was PBMCs. These receptors originate from a woman in her sixties or seventies in good health and CMV-seropositive. Each CDR3 is given with its conserved first and last residue. The order of the fields is J gene, V gene, D gene, CDR3 length, clone size, CDR3 protein, CDR3 DNA. D genes are given only for firm matches. Clone size is stated in some rows and not others, as once, few, many or a class when expanded.

j_gene: TRBJ2-7; v_gene: TRBV19; d_gene: TRBD2; len: 19; abundance: few; CDR3aa: CASSISEVIGTSGSYEQYF; CDR3nt: TGTGCCAGTAGTATATCCGAAGTTATAGGGACTAGCGGGAGCTACGAGCAGTACTTC
j_gene: TRBJ2-5; v_gene: TRBV6-1; d_gene: -; len: 12; abundance: -; CDR3aa: CASTPDAGRQYF; CDR3nt: TGTGCCAGCACTCCCGACGCGGGAAGGCAGTACTTC
j_gene: TRBJ1-1; v_gene: TRBV7-2; d_gene: -; len: 14; abundance: -; CDR3aa: CASSLAGWNTEAFF; CDR3nt: TGTGCCAGCAGCTTAGCGGGCTGGAACACTGAAGCTTTCTTT
j_gene: TRBJ1-4; v_gene: TRBV2; d_gene: -; len: 14; abundance: -; CDR3aa: CASTFRATNEKLFF; CDR3nt: TGTGCCAGCACCTTCCGGGCAACTAATGAAAAACTGTTTTTT
j_gene: TRBJ1-4; v_gene: TRBV5-1; d_gene: -; len: 16; abundance: -; CDR3aa: CASSLATGQPNEKLFF; CDR3nt: TGCGCCAGCAGCTTGGCCACAGGACAGCCAAATGAAAAACTGTTTTTT
j_gene: TRBJ2-1; v_gene: TRBV19; d_gene: TRBD2; len: 16; abundance: -; CDR3aa: CASSTLAGVPYNEQFF; CDR3nt: TGTGCCAGTAGTACCCTAGCGGGAGTCCCCTACAATGAGCAGTTCTTC
j_gene: TRBJ1-2; v_gene: TRBV5-1; d_gene: -; len: 14; abundance: few; CDR3aa: CASSPLGEDYGYTF; CDR3nt: TGCGCCAGCAGCCCCCTGGGGGAGGACTATGGCTACACCTTC
j_gene: TRBJ2-7; v_gene: TRBV7-3; d_gene: -; len: 14; abundance: few; CDR3aa: CASSLIPGSCEQYF; CDR3nt: TGTGCCAGCAGCTTAATACCAGGGTCGTGCGAGCAGTACTTC
j_gene: TRBJ1-3; v_gene: TRBV6-1; d_gene: TRBD1; len: 19; abundance: -; CDR3aa: CASSAGNRGTFNSGNTIYF; CDR3nt: TGTGCCAGCAGTGCCGGGAACAGGGGGACATTTAACTCTGGAAACACCATATATTTT
j_gene: TRBJ2-7; v_gene: TRBV5-1; d_gene: -; len: 12; abundance: -; CDR3aa: CASSLGGHEQYF; CDR3nt: TGCGCCAGCAGCTTGGGCGGGCACGAGCAGTACTTC
j_gene: TRBJ1-2; v_gene: TRBV5-1; d_gene: -; len: 11; abundance: -; CDR3aa: CASSENYGYTF; CDR3nt: TGCGCCAGCAGCGAGAACTATGGCTACACCTTC
j_gene: TRBJ1-1; v_gene: TRBV7-9; d_gene: -; len: 13; abundance: -; CDR3aa: CASSLGQNTEAFF; CDR3nt: TGTGCCAGCAGCTTAGGTCAGAACACTGAAGCTTTCTTT
j_gene: TRBJ2-2; v_gene: TRBV9; d_gene: TRBD2; len: 15; abundance: -; CDR3aa: CASSVSGDYTGELFF; CDR3nt: TGTGCCAGCAGCGTTAGCGGGGATTACACCGGGGAGCTGTTTTTT
j_gene: TRBJ2-5; v_gene: TRBV2; d_gene: TRBD1; len: 15; abundance: once; CDR3aa: CASSGMAGGDETQYF; CDR3nt: TGTGCCAGCAGTGGGATGGCAGGGGGCGATGAGACCCAGTACTTC
j_gene: TRBJ2-3; v_gene: TRBV5-1; d_gene: TRBD1; len: 17; abundance: -; CDR3aa: CASSLIPGTGAADTQYF; CDR3nt: TGCGCCAGCAGCTTGATCCCCGGGACAGGGGCTGCAGATACGCAGTATTTT
j_gene: TRBJ2-7; v_gene: TRBV27; d_gene: TRBD2; len: 14; abundance: -; CDR3aa: CASSFNGGRDEQYF; CDR3nt: TGTGCCAGCAGTTTTAATGGCGGGAGGGACGAGCAGTACTTC
j_gene: TRBJ2-7; v_gene: TRBV29-1; d_gene: TRBD2; len: 13; abundance: -; CDR3aa: CSVGVASGGEQYF; CDR3nt: TGCAGCGTTGGAGTGGCTAGCGGGGGCGAGCAGTACTTC
j_gene: TRBJ1-2; v_gene: TRBV6-5; d_gene: -; len: 14; abundance: few; CDR3aa: CASSYSGADYGYTF; CDR3nt: TGTGCCAGCAGTTACTCAGGGGCAGACTATGGCTACACCTTC
j_gene: TRBJ2-7; v_gene: TRBV5-1; d_gene: TRBD1; len: 13; abundance: -; CDR3aa: CASSPQGTAEQYF; CDR3nt: TGCGCCAGCAGCCCTCAGGGGACAGCCGAGCAGTACTTC
j_gene: TRBJ2-7; v_gene: TRBV6-4; d_gene: -; len: 18; abundance: -; CDR3aa: CASSVGRGLRGNSYEQYF; CDR3nt: TGTGCCAGCTCGGTAGGACGGGGCTTGAGGGGGAACTCCTACGAGCAGTACTTC
j_gene: TRBJ2-1; v_gene: TRBV6-1; d_gene: -; len: 16; abundance: -; CDR3aa: CASSDYRQAPYNEQFF; CDR3nt: TGTGCCAGCAGTGATTACCGGCAGGCCCCCTACAATGAGCAGTTCTTC
j_gene: TRBJ2-5; v_gene: TRBV9; d_gene: TRBD1; len: 15; abundance: -; CDR3aa: CASSGGTGHLETQYF; CDR3nt: TGTGCCAGCAGCGGAGGGACAGGGCATCTAGAGACCCAGTACTTC
j_gene: TRBJ2-1; v_gene: TRBV25-1; d_gene: -; len: 11; abundance: -; CDR3aa: CASRAYNEQFF; CDR3nt: TGTGCCAGCAGGGCTTACAATGAGCAGTTCTTC
j_gene: TRBJ2-5; v_gene: TRBV6-1; d_gene: -; len: 13; abundance: -; CDR3aa: CARESGIPETQYF; CDR3nt: TGTGCCAGAGAGAGCGGAATCCCGGAGACCCAGTACTTC
j_gene: TRBJ1-1; v_gene: TRBV4-3; d_gene: -; len: 14; abundance: -; CDR3aa: CASSQDSMNTEAFF; CDR3nt: TGCGCCAGCAGCCAAGACAGTATGAACACTGAAGCTTTCTTT
j_gene: TRBJ2-1; v_gene: TRBV10-3; d_gene: -; len: 15; abundance: -; CDR3aa: CAISDRRVSYNEQFF; CDR3nt: TGTGCCATCAGTGATAGGCGGGTATCCTACAATGAGCAGTTCTTC
j_gene: TRBJ1-2; v_gene: TRBV15; d_gene: TRBD1; len: 15; abundance: -; CDR3aa: CATSGYRDRVRGYTF; CDR3nt: TGTGCCACCAGCGGTTACCGGGACAGGGTTCGCGGCTACACCTTC
j_gene: TRBJ2-1; v_gene: TRBV9; d_gene: -; len: 17; abundance: -; CDR3aa: CASSVASAQSSYNEQFF; CDR3nt: TGTGCCAGCAGCGTAGCAAGCGCCCAGAGCTCCTACAATGAGCAGTTCTTC
j_gene: TRBJ1-3; v_gene: TRBV28; d_gene: -; len: 13; abundance: -; CDR3aa: CASSQNSGNTIYF; CDR3nt: TGTGCCAGCAGTCAGAATTCTGGAAACACCATATATTTT
j_gene: TRBJ2-1; v_gene: TRBV4-1; d_gene: -; len: 13; abundance: once; CDR3aa: CASSHPNPNEQFF; CDR3nt: TGCGCCAGCAGCCACCCTAATCCCAATGAGCAGTTCTTC
j_gene: TRBJ2-4; v_gene: TRBV4-1; d_gene: -; len: 20; abundance: -; CDR3aa: CASSQEQGSLAGAAKNIQYF; CDR3nt: TGCGCCAGCAGCCAAGAACAGGGGAGCCTAGCGGGCGCAGCCAAAAACATTCAGTATTTC
j_gene: TRBJ2-1; v_gene: TRBV10-2; d_gene: TRBD2; len: 12; abundance: -; CDR3aa: CASAGEYNEQFF; CDR3nt: TGCGCCAGCGCGGGGGAGTACAATGAGCAGTTCTTC
j_gene: TRBJ1-4; v_gene: TRBV6-5; d_gene: -; len: 13; abundance: few; CDR3aa: CASSLHTGEKLFF; CDR3nt: TGTGCCAGCAGTCTCCATACCGGGGAAAAACTGTTTTTT
j_gene: TRBJ2-7; v_gene: TRBV5-1; d_gene: -; len: 14; abundance: -; CDR3aa: CASSFDPVGDEQYF; CDR3nt: TGCGCCAGCAGCTTCGACCCCGTCGGGGACGAGCAGTACTTC
j_gene: TRBJ1-2; v_gene: TRBV4-1; d_gene: -; len: 14; abundance: -; CDR3aa: CASSQDHGNYGYTF; CDR3nt: TGCGCCAGCAGCCAAGATCACGGGAACTATGGCTACACCTTC
j_gene: TRBJ2-1; v_gene: TRBV5-1; d_gene: TRBD2; len: 14; abundance: few; CDR3aa: CASSPRTSGDEQFF; CDR3nt: TGCGCCAGCAGCCCTCGGACTAGCGGGGATGAGCAGTTCTTC
j_gene: TRBJ1-2; v_gene: TRBV5-4; d_gene: -; len: 14; abundance: -; CDR3aa: CASSQGSGGYGYTF; CDR3nt: TGTGCCAGCAGCCAAGGGTCCGGAGGCTATGGCTACACCTTC
j_gene: TRBJ2-2; v_gene: TRBV29-1; d_gene: -; len: 13; abundance: -; CDR3aa: CSVEVSGTGELFF; CDR3nt: TGCAGCGTTGAAGTGTCAGGGACCGGGGAGCTGTTTTTT
j_gene: TRBJ1-6; v_gene: TRBV5-3; d_gene: TRBD1; len: 19; abundance: -; CDR3aa: CARSRHAGSTGAGNSPLHF; CDR3nt: TGTGCCAGAAGCCGACATGCCGGATCGACAGGGGCGGGGAATTCACCCCTCCACTTT
j_gene: TRBJ1-2; v_gene: TRBV7-2; d_gene: -; len: 16; abundance: -; CDR3aa: CASSLAGGGSNYGYTF; CDR3nt: TGTGCCAGCAGCTTAGCGGGAGGGGGGAGTAACTATGGCTACACCTTC
j_gene: TRBJ1-2; v_gene: TRBV7-8; d_gene: TRBD1; len: 13; abundance: -; CDR3aa: CASSYRDSPGYTF; CDR3nt: TGTGCCAGCAGCTACCGGGACAGCCCCGGCTACACCTTC
j_gene: TRBJ2-7; v_gene: TRBV19; d_gene: TRBD2; len: 15; abundance: once; CDR3aa: CASSTRLAGSYEQYF; CDR3nt: TGTGCCAGTAGTACTCGACTAGCGGGGTCCTACGAGCAGTACTTC
j_gene: TRBJ1-4; v_gene: TRBV7-2; d_gene: TRBD1; len: 14; abundance: -; CDR3aa: CASSNRGVNEKLFF; CDR3nt: TGTGCCAGCAGCAACAGGGGTGTCAATGAAAAACTGTTTTTT
j_gene: TRBJ2-7; v_gene: TRBV19; d_gene: -; len: 14; abundance: -; CDR3aa: CASSMEGRSYEQYF; CDR3nt: TGTGCCAGTAGTATGGAGGGTAGGTCCTACGAGCAGTACTTC
j_gene: TRBJ2-7; v_gene: TRBV28; d_gene: -; len: 13; abundance: -; CDR3aa: CASRPGQAYEQYF; CDR3nt: TGTGCCAGCAGGCCGGGTCAAGCATACGAGCAGTACTTC
j_gene: TRBJ1-5; v_gene: TRBV30; d_gene: -; len: 14; abundance: -; CDR3aa: CAWSVGGSPQPQHF; CDR3nt: TGTGCCTGGAGTGTCGGGGGATCCCCTCAGCCCCAGCATTTT
j_gene: TRBJ2-1; v_gene: TRBV30; d_gene: TRBD2; len: 14; abundance: -; CDR3aa: CAWTGTSGYNEQFF; CDR3nt: TGTGCCTGGACCGGGACTAGCGGCTACAATGAGCAGTTCTTC
j_gene: TRBJ2-7; v_gene: TRBV11-2; d_gene: -; len: 13; abundance: -; CDR3aa: CASSRTFRVEQYF; CDR3nt: TGTGCCAGCAGCAGGACCTTCAGGGTCGAGCAGTACTTC
j_gene: TRBJ2-1; v_gene: TRBV14; d_gene: TRBD1; len: 15; abundance: -; CDR3aa: CASSPSGTVINEQFF; CDR3nt: TGTGCCAGCAGCCCATCCGGGACAGTAATCAATGAGCAGTTCTTC
j_gene: TRBJ1-2; v_gene: TRBV27; d_gene: -; len: 14; abundance: -; CDR3aa: CASRFQGNGYGYTF; CDR3nt: TGTGCCAGCAGGTTTCAGGGAAATGGCTATGGCTACACCTTC
j_gene: TRBJ1-2; v_gene: TRBV18; d_gene: TRBD1; len: 13; abundance: -; CDR3aa: CASSDGQGYGYTF; CDR3nt: TGTGCCAGCTCAGATGGACAGGGGTATGGCTACACCTTC
j_gene: TRBJ2-7; v_gene: TRBV5-4; d_gene: -; len: 15; abundance: -; CDR3aa: CASSSPGDQLNEQYF; CDR3nt: TGTGCCAGCAGCTCCCCAGGGGATCAGTTGAACGAGCAGTACTTC
j_gene: TRBJ1-5; v_gene: TRBV19; d_gene: TRBD1; len: 13; abundance: -; CDR3aa: CASSLQGAQPQHF; CDR3nt: TGTGCCAGTAGTTTACAGGGGGCCCAGCCCCAGCATTTT
j_gene: TRBJ1-1; v_gene: TRBV7-3; d_gene: TRBD1; len: 14; abundance: -; CDR3aa: CASSSDRGSRMAFF; CDR3nt: TGTGCCAGCAGCTCGGACAGGGGTTCGAGGATGGCTTTCTTT
j_gene: TRBJ2-7; v_gene: TRBV28; d_gene: TRBD1; len: 16; abundance: -; CDR3aa: CASSFAGTGGHREQYF; CDR3nt: TGTGCCAGCAGTTTTGCCGGGACAGGGGGCCACAGGGAGCAGTACTTC
j_gene: TRBJ1-1; v_gene: TRBV2; d_gene: TRBD1; len: 13; abundance: -; CDR3aa: CASRTSGGTEAFF; CDR3nt: TGTGCCAGCAGGACTTCAGGGGGCACTGAAGCTTTCTTT